The source of this T cell receptor beta chain is a study of T cells in Graves' hyperthyroidism and ophthalmopathy. Overall study results and limits: The model made its ophthalmopathy prediction, and onset followed a median roughly 6.5 months later.

It was RNA transcripts that yielded the amplified TCR beta CDR3 regions. RT-PCR in the first round (using the HTBI primer set) targeted the TCR CDR3. Via MiXCR, TCRdb re-called the multiplex PCR reads, giving one row per CDR3 protein. The sample lists tens of thousands of distinct CDR3 sequences, roughly 51% occurring once. This clonotype was seen more than once but under ten times. Its antigen is still unknown. This may be a read error: a much more frequent sequence differs by one nucleotide. Reasons for excluding patients were uncontrolled infection, other autoimmune disease, pregnancy or lactation. Diagnostic decisions used clinical symptoms, serum thyroxine and TRAb, thyroid ultrasound and orbital computed tomography. CDR3 length equals 14 residues. V dropped 5 bases and J dropped 7; count of bases not matched to a gene: 8. The V gene's germline CDR1 is SNHLY and CDR2 FYNNEI.

The TCR sequence derives from a young man with Graves' hyperthyroidism. The chain carries TRBV2 and TRBJ2-7; 10 positions match TRBD2. The sample was peripheral blood or thyroid tissue (not recorded which). CDR3 sequence (DNA): TGTGCCAGCAGTCCCCTAGCGGGGGCGTGGGAGCAGTACTTC. This gives the protein CASSPLAGAWEQYF.